The 3 T cell receptor beta chains below were found in one sample sequenced in a study of cytomegalovirus exposure and HLA in healthy donors. The PCR was carried out with 60 Vbeta primers and 13 Jbeta primers. The table came from immunoSEQ multiplex PCR; TCRdb's copy has only in-frame clones and leaves some out. Of roughly 78,000 clones detected, under 70% appear once; the ten largest clones hold 5.7%. Input material: PBMCs. These receptors were taken from a man aged 25 to 40 in good health and CMV-seropositive.

This chain links TRBV13 with TRBJ2-1; TRBD2 aligns across 8 bases. This CDR3 comprises 16 residues. Per the germline V gene, CDR1 is PRHDT and CDR2 is FYEKMQ (reference sequence). Losses at the gene ends were 7 bases for V and 3 bases for J; bases not matched to a gene: 11. CDR3 sequence: CASNPRGAGDYNEQFF. The CDR3 DNA follows: TGTGCCAGCAATCCCCGGGGAGCGGGAGACTACAATGAGCAGTTCTTC.

The V call is TRBV28, the J call TRBJ1-2, with TRBD1 matching 12 bases. CDR3 length: 16 amino acids. In germline, CDR1 is MDHEN, CDR2 SYDVKM. V shed 5 bases, J shed 5 bases, and the junction held 9 bases outside the gene matches. The CDR3 DNA reads TGTGCCAGCAGTACCCCGGGACAGGGGGCGCAGTATGGCTACACCTTC. It specifies CASSTPGQGAQYGYTF.

This clone showed up just a few times. The chain employs TRBV11-2 and TRBJ2-3, with D possibly being TRBD1 (5 bases). V was cut by 1 base and J by 4 bases, with 15 bases left in between. This CDR3 comprises 16 residues. Germline CDR1 is SGHAT and CDR2 is FQNNGV. CDR3: CASSLGTATEADTQYF. The CDR3 nucleotides read TGTGCCAGCAGCTTAGGAACCGCGACAGAGGCAGATACGCAGTATTTT.